A single sample is the source of the 5 T cell receptor beta chains below, sequenced in a study of regulatory T cells in long-lasting Graves disease. Time point reported: persistent/refractory GD, antithyroid drugs over 5 years with positive TRAb. RNA from PBMCs was the source of the TCR library. Arm-PCR with iRepertoire HTBI primers amplified the CDR3 regions for these TCR beta libraries. TCRdb used MiXCR to reprocess the multiplex PCR reads, holding one entry per CDR3 protein. Altogether about 420,000 distinct CDR3 sequences are present, 20% to 30% being singletons, with the ten largest covering roughly 26%. Sample: peripheral blood mononuclear cells (PBMCs), taken when the disease was refractory, from a patient treated with antithyroid drugs. Receptor source: a female donor with Graves disease.

This clonotype was picked up many times. The rearrangement links TRBV28 to TRBJ2-6; weak D call: TRBD1 (6 bases). Trimming removed 6 bases at V and 4 bases at J, with 13 bases between. The CDR3 contains 15 residues. Germline V gene sequence: CDR1 MDHEN, CDR2 SYDVKM. CDR3 in amino acids: CASRPTGSGANVLTF. CDR3 DNA: TGTGCCAGCAGACCCACAGGGTCAGGGGCCAACGTCCTGACTTTC. The full variable domain, with the rest looked up from reference TRBV28 and TRBJ2-6, is DVKVTQSSRYLVKRTGEKVFLECVQDMDHENMFWYRQDPGLGLRLIYFSYDVKMKEKGDIPEGYSVSREKKERFSLILESASTNQTSMYLCASRPTGSGANVLTFGAGSRLTVL.

This clonotype was seen repeatedly, ten times or more. This CDR3 reads CASSPKGQIYEQYF. In DNA, the CDR3 is TGTGCCAGCAGTCCGAAGGGACAGATCTACGAGCAGTACTTC. This sequence joins TRBV28 and TRBJ2-7, with TRBD1 identical over 7 bases. The CDR3 consists of 14 residues. Germline V CDR1 and CDR2: MDHEN, SYDVKM. V lost 5 bases and J lost 3; bases outside the gene matches: 7.

A few counts support this clonotype. The CDR3 nucleotides read TGCGCCAGCCTCGCATTTGAAATTCCGCAAGAGACCCAGTACTTC. Encoded protein: CASLAFEIPQETQYF. The chain carries TRBV5-1 and TRBJ2-5; D is uncertain. Between the trimmed V and J ends, which lost 7 bases and 2 bases, there was a span of 18 bases. Looked up from germline, CDR1 is SGHRS and CDR2 is YFSETQ. The CDR3 consists of 15 residues.

The chain uses TRBV30 and TRBJ1-6; the D gene is possibly TRBD1 (6 bases). Germline V gene data show CDR1 as GTSNPN and CDR2 as SVGIG (reference sequence). V gave up 5 bases and J gave up 8 bases, with 16 bases separating them. The CDR3 runs 14 residues. CDR3 region: CAWARGLHDSPLHF. The DNA for the CDR3 is TGTGCCTGGGCCAGGGGCCTACATGATTCACCCCTCCACTTT.

The sample holds a few counts of this clonotype. The CDR3 DNA reads TGTGCCAGCAGTTTAGTGGGAGTGAACCCCGATGAGCAGTTCTTC. Translation gives CASSLVGVNPDEQFF. The rearrangement links TRBV27 to TRBJ2-1; weak D call: TRBD2 (5 bases). Germline values: CDR1 MNHEY, CDR2 SMNVEV (reference sequence). The CDR3 extends over 15 amino acids. Trimming removed 2 bases at V and 8 bases at J, with 16 bases between.